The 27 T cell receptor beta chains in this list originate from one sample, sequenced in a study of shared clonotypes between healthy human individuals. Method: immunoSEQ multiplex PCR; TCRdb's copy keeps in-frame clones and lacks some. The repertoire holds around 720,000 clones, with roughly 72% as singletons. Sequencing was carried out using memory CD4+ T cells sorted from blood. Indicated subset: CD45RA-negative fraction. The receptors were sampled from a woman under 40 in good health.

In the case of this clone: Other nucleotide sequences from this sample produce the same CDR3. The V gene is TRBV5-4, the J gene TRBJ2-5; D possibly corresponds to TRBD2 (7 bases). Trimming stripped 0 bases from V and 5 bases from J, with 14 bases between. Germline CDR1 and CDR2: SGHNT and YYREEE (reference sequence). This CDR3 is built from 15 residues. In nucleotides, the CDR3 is TGTGCCAGCAGCTTGGCCGGGGGGCCGGGGGAGACCCAGTACTTC. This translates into CASSLAGGPGETQYF. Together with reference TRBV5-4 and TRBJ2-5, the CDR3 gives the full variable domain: ETGVTQSPTHLIKTRGQQVTLRCSSQSGHNTVSWYQQALGQGPQFIFQYYREEENGRGNFPPRFSGLQFPNYSSELNVNALELDDSALYLCASSLAGGPGETQYFGPGTRLLVL.

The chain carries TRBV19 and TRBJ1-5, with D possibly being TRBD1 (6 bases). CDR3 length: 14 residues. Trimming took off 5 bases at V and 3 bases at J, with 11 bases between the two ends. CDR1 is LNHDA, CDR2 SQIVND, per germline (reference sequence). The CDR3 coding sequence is TGTGCCAGTAGTCCGACAGGTGACAATCAGCCCCAGCATTTT. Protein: CASSPTGDNQPQHF. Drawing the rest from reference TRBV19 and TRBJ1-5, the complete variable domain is DGGITQSPKYLFRKEGQNVTLSCEQNLNHDAMYWYRQDPGQGLRLIYYSQIVNDFQKGDIAEGYSVSREKKESFPLTVTSAQKNPTAFYLCASSPTGDNQPQHFGDGTRLSIL.

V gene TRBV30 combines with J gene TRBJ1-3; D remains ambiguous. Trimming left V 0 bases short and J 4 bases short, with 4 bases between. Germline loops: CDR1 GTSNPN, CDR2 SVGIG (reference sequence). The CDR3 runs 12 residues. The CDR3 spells CAWSVQGNTIYF. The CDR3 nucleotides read TGTGCCTGGAGTGTACAAGGAAACACCATATATTTT. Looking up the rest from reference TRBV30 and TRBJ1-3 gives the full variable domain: SQTIHQWPATLVQPVGSPLSLECTVEGTSNPNLYWYRQAAGRGLQLLFYSVGIGQISSEVPQNLSASRPQDRQFILSSKKLLLSDSGFYLCAWSVQGNTIYFGEGSWLTVV.

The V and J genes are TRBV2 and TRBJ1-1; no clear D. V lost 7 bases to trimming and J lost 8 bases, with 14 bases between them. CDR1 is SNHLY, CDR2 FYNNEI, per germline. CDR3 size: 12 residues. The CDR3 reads CASTTSALEAFF. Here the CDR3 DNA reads TGTGCCAGCACCACCTCGGCCCTGGAAGCTTTCTTT. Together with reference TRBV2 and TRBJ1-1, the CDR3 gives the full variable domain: EPEVTQTPSHQVTQMGQEVILRCVPISNHLYFYWYRQILGQKVEFLVSFYNNEISEKSEIFDDQFSVERPDGSNFTLKIRSTKLEDSAMYFCASTTSALEAFFGQGTRLTVV.

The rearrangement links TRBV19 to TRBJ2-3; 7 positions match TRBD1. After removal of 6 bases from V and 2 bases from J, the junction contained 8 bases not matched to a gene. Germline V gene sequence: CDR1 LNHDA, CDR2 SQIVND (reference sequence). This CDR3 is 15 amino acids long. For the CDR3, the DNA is TGTGCCAGTAGCCAGACAGGGACGACCACAGATACGCAGTATTTT. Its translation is CASSQTGTTTDTQYF.

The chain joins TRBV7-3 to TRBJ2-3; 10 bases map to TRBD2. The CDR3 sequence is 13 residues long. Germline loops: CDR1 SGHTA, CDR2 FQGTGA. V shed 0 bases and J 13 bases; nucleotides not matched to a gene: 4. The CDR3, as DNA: TGTGCCAGCAGCTTAACCCTACTAGCGGGGAAGTATTTT. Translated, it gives CASSLTLLAGKYF.

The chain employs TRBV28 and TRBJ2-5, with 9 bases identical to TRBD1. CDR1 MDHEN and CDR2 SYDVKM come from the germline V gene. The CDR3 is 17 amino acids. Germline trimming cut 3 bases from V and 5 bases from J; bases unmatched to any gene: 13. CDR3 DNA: TGTGCCAGCAGTTTCAGGGGACAGGGAAGGTTTGGGGAGACCCAGTACTTC. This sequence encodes CASSFRGQGRFGETQYF.

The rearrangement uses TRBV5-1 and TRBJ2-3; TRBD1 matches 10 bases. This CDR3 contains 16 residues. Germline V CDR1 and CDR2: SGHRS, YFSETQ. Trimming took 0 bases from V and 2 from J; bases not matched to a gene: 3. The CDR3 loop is CASSLGDRGNTDTQYF. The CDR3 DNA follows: TGCGCCAGCAGCTTGGGGGACAGGGGAAACACAGATACGCAGTATTTT.

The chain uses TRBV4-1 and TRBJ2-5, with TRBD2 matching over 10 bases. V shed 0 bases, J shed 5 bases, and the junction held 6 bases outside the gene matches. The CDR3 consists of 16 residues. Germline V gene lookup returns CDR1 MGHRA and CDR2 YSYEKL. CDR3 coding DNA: TGCGCCAGCAGCCAAGATTATAGCGGGAGGTTGGAGACCCAGTACTTC. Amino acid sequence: CASSQDYSGRLETQYF.

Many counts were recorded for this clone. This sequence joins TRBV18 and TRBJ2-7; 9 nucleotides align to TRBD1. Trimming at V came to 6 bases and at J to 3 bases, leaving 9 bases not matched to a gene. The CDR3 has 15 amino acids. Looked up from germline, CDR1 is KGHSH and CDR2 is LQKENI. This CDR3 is CASSPTGTGLYEQYF. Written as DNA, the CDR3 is TGTGCCAGCTCGCCTACCGGGACAGGGCTCTACGAGCAGTACTTC.

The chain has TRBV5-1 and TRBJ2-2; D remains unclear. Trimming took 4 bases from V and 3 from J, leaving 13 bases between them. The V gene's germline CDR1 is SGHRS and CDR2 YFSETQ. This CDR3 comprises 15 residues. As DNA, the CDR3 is TGCGCCAGCAGCGGAACGAGTAAGGACACCGGGGAGCTGTTTTTT. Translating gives CASSGTSKDTGELFF.

DNA of the CDR3: TGTGCCAGCAGTTACGGTCACCAGGGGCAGAGGGGCTACACCTTC. Its translation is CASSYGHQGQRGYTF. The chain recombines TRBV6-5 with TRBJ1-2, with D possibly being TRBD1 (6 bases). The CDR3 sequence is 15 residues long. Germline V gives CDR1 MNHEY, CDR2 SVGAGI. Deletions cut 2 bases from V and 8 bases from J, with 18 bases between.

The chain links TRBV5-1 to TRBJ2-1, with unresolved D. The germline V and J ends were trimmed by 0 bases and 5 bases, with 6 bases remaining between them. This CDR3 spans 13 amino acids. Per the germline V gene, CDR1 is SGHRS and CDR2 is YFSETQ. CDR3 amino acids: CASSLARNNEQFF. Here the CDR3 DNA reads TGCGCCAGCAGCTTGGCACGGAACAATGAGCAGTTCTTC.

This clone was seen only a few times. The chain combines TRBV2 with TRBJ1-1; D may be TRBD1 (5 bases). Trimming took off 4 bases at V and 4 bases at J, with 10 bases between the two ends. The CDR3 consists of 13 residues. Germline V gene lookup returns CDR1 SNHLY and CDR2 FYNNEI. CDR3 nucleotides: TGTGCCAGCAGTGCGGCAGGGTCCACTGAAGCTTTCTTT. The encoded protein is CASSAAGSTEAFF.

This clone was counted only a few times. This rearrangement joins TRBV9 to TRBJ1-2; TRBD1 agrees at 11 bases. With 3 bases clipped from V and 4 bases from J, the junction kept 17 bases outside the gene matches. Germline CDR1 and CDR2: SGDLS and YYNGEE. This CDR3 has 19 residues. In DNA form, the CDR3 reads TGTGCCAGCAGCGCAAACACCGGGACAGGGGGAGGCCCCCTCTATGGCTACACCTTC. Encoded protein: CASSANTGTGGGPLYGYTF.

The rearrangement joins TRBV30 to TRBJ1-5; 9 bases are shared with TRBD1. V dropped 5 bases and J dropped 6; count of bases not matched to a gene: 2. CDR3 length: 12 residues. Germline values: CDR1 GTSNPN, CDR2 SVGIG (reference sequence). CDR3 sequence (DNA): TGTGCCTGGGGGACAGGGTCTCAGCCCCAGCATTTT. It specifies CAWGTGSQPQHF. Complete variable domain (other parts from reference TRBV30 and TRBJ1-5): SQTIHQWPATLVQPVGSPLSLECTVEGTSNPNLYWYRQAAGRGLQLLFYSVGIGQISSEVPQNLSASRPQDRQFILSSKKLLLSDSGFYLCAWGTGSQPQHFGDGTRLSIL.

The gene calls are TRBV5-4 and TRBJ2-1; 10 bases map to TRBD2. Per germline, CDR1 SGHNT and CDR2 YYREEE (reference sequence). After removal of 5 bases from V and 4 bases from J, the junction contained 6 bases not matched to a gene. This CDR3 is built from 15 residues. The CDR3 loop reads CASRPTSGDYNEQFF. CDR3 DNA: TGTGCCAGCAGACCCACTAGCGGGGATTACAATGAGCAGTTCTTC.

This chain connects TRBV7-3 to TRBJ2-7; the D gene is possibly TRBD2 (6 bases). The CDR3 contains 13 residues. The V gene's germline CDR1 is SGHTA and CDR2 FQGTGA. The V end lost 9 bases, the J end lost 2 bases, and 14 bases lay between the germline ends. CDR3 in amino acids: CAREGLGAYEQYF. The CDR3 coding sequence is TGTGCCAGGGAGGGTCTAGGGGCCTACGAGCAGTACTTC.

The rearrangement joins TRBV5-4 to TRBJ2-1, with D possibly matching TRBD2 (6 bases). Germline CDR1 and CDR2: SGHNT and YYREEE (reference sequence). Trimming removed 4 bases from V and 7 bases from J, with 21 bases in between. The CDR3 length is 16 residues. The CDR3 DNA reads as TGTGCCAGCAGCCCGCCGGGACTCAAGCGAGGGAATGAGCAGTTCTTC. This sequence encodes CASSPPGLKRGNEQFF. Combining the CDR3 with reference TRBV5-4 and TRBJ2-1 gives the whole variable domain ETGVTQSPTHLIKTRGQQVTLRCSSQSGHNTVSWYQQALGQGPQFIFQYYREEENGRGNFPPRFSGLQFPNYSSELNVNALELDDSALYLCASSPPGLKRGNEQFFGPGTRLTVL.

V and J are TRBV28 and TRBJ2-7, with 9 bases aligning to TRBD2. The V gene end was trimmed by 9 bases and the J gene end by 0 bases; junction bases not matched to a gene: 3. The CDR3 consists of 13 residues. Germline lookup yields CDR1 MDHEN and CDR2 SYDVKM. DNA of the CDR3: TGTGCCAGTTTTAGCGGGAGCTCCTACGAGCAGTACTTC. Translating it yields CASFSGSSYEQYF.

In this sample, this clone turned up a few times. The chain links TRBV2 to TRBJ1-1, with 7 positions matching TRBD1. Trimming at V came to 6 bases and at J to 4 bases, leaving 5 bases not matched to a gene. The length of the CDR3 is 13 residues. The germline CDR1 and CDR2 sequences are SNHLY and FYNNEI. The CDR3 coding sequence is TGTGCCAGCAGCGACAGGGTTATCACTGAAGCTTTCTTT. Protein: CASSDRVITEAFF.

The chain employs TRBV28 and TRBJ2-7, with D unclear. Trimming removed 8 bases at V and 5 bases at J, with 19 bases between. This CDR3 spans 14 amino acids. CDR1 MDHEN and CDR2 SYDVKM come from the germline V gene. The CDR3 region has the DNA TGTGCCAGCCGCGATTCTCAAGGATTCGACGAGCAGTACTTC. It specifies CASRDSQGFDEQYF.

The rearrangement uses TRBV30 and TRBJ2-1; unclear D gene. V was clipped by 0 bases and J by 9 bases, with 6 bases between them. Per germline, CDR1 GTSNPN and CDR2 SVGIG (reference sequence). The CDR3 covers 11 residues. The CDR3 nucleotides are TGTGCCTGGAGTGTACTGGCTGAGCAGTTCTTC. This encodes CAWSVLAEQFF. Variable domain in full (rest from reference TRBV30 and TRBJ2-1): SQTIHQWPATLVQPVGSPLSLECTVEGTSNPNLYWYRQAAGRGLQLLFYSVGIGQISSEVPQNLSASRPQDRQFILSSKKLLLSDSGFYLCAWSVLAEQFFGPGTRLTVL.

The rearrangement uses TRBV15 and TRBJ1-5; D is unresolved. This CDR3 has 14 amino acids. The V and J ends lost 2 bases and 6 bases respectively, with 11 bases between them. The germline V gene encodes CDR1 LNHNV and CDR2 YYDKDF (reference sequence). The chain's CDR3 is CATSRKGESQPQHF. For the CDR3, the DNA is TGTGCCACCAGCAGAAAGGGAGAGAGTCAGCCCCAGCATTTT.

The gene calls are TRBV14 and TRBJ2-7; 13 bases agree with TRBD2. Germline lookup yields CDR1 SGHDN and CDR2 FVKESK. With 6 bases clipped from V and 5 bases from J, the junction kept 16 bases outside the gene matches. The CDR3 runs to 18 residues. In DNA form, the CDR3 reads TGTGCCAGCAGTCGCAATTCGTACGGACTAGCGGGAGCCGACGAGCAGTACTTC. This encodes CASSRNSYGLAGADEQYF.

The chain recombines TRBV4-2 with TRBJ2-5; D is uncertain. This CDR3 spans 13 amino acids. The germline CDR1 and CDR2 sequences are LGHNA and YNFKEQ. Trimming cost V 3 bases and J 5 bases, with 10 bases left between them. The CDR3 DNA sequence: TGTGCCAGCAGCCAGTCTAATCGGGAGACCCAGTACTTC. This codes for CASSQSNRETQYF.

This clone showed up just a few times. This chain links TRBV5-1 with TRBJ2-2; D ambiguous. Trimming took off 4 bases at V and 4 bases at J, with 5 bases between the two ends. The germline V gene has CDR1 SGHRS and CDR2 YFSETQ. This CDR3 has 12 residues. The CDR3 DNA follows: TGCGCCAGCAGCGTGGGCACCGGGGAGCTGTTTTTT. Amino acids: CASSVGTGELFF.